A selection of T cell receptor beta chains follows, all from one sample in a study of T cells after posttransplantation cyclophosphamide. Method: immunoSEQ multiplex PCR; TCRdb's copy keeps in-frame clones and lacks some. The table records roughly 7,400 clones, about nine tenths of them present only once. The sample was CD4+ T cells sorted from blood. The source of these receptors is a woman in her forties or fifties in good health and a related stem cell transplant donor. CDR3s include the opening cysteine and the closing phenylalanine or tryptophan. A D gene is named only where the DNA matches it firmly. Expanded clones get a size class; other rows say once, few or many, or leave the size out.

D gene: .
J gene: TRBJ2-7
V gene: TRBV29-1
clone size: .
CDR3 DNA: TGCAGCGTCCAACAGAGCTCCTACGAGCAGTACTTC
CDR3 protein: CSVQQSSYEQYF

D gene: .
J gene: TRBJ2-1
V gene: TRBV5-1
clone size: .
CDR3 DNA: TGCGCCAGCAGCTTCGGCAGGGCCCTTCCCTACAATGAGCAGTTCTTC
CDR3 protein: CASSFGRALPYNEQFF

D gene: .
J gene: TRBJ2-1
V gene: TRBV21-1
clone size: .
CDR3 DNA: TGTGCCAGCAGCCCGGGACTAGCGGACTACAATGAGCAGTTCTTC
CDR3 protein: CASSPGLADYNEQFF

D gene: .
J gene: TRBJ1-3
V gene: TRBV7-8
clone size: .
CDR3 DNA: TGTGCCAGCAGCCCGACCTCGGAACGGGGGTCCGGAAACACCATATATTTT
CDR3 protein: CASSPTSERGSGNTIYF

D gene: TRBD1
J gene: TRBJ2-3
V gene: TRBV29-1
clone size: .
CDR3 DNA: TGCAGCGTATCCAAAACAGGGGGCGCCACAGATACGCAGTATTTT
CDR3 protein: CSVSKTGGATDTQYF

D gene: .
J gene: TRBJ2-1
V gene: TRBV7-8
clone size: .
CDR3 DNA: TGTGCCAGCAGCTTAGATACTACGACCCGGGGTGAGCAGTTCTTC
CDR3 protein: CASSLDTTTRGEQFF

D gene: .
J gene: TRBJ2-1
V gene: TRBV27
clone size: .
CDR3 DNA: TGTGCCAGCAGCCCGGGCGCGGGGACTGGCCACAATGAGCAGTTCTTC
CDR3 protein: CASSPGAGTGHNEQFF

D gene: .
J gene: TRBJ2-2
V gene: TRBV5-1
clone size: .
CDR3 DNA: TGCGCCAGCAGCAGTTCGACAGGCAGTACCGGGGAGCTGTTTTTT
CDR3 protein: CASSSSTGSTGELFF

D gene: .
J gene: TRBJ2-3
V gene: TRBV5-1
clone size: .
CDR3 DNA: TGCGCCAGCAGCTTGATGACTACTCCCACAGATACGCAGTATTTT
CDR3 protein: CASSLMTTPTDTQYF

D gene: TRBD1
J gene: TRBJ2-7
V gene: TRBV28
clone size: .
CDR3 DNA: TGTGCCAGCAGTTCCTTCAACCTTCCTCCGGGACAGTACGAGCAGTACTTC
CDR3 protein: CASSSFNLPPGQYEQYF

D gene: TRBD1
J gene: TRBJ1-1
V gene: TRBV29-1
clone size: .
CDR3 DNA: TGCAGCGTTGAAACCCCGACAGGGTACGAAGCTTTCTTT
CDR3 protein: CSVETPTGYEAFF

D gene: .
J gene: TRBJ2-7
V gene: TRBV7-9
clone size: .
CDR3 DNA: TGTGCCAGCAGCTTAAAGGGGCCCCCTGCCGAATTC
CDR3 protein: CASSLKGPPAEF

D gene: TRBD2
J gene: TRBJ2-3
V gene: TRBV9
clone size: .
CDR3 DNA: TGTGCCAGCAGCGTAGGGGTACGGGGGGGCACAGATACGCAGTATTTT
CDR3 protein: CASSVGVRGGTDTQYF

D gene: TRBD2
J gene: TRBJ2-2
V gene: TRBV5-1
clone size: .
CDR3 DNA: TGCGCCAGCAGCCTAGGACTAGCGGGGGACCTCGCGAACACCGGGGAGCTGTTTTTT
CDR3 protein: CASSLGLAGDLANTGELFF

D gene: .
J gene: TRBJ2-5
V gene: TRBV7-3
clone size: once
CDR3 DNA: TGTGCCAGCAGCTTAGCCCCACAGGAGACCCAGTACTTC
CDR3 protein: CASSLAPQETQYF

D gene: .
J gene: TRBJ2-2
V gene: TRBV4-1
clone size: once
CDR3 DNA: TGCGCCAGCAGCCAAGGGCCAGCGGCGGCAAGCACCGGGGAGCTGTTTTTT
CDR3 protein: CASSQGPAAASTGELFF

D gene: .
J gene: TRBJ1-4
V gene: TRBV5-4
clone size: .
CDR3 DNA: TGTGCCAGCAGCAACCGGGGTGGAGATGAAAAACTGTTTTTT
CDR3 protein: CASSNRGGDEKLFF

D gene: .
J gene: TRBJ1-1
V gene: TRBV11-3
clone size: .
CDR3 DNA: TGTGCCAGCGAGGTGATGAACACTGAAGCTTTCTTT
CDR3 protein: CASEVMNTEAFF

D gene: TRBD2
J gene: TRBJ2-3
V gene: TRBV5-1
clone size: .
CDR3 DNA: TGCGCCAGCAGCCTTAGCGGGGAGGTTGATACGCAGTATTTT
CDR3 protein: CASSLSGEVDTQYF

D gene: .
J gene: TRBJ2-5
V gene: TRBV28
clone size: .
CDR3 DNA: TGTGCCAGCAGTTTAGGGGGCGGGAGTCAAGAGACCCAGTACTTC
CDR3 protein: CASSLGGGSQETQYF

D gene: .
J gene: TRBJ2-1
V gene: TRBV28
clone size: .
CDR3 DNA: TGTGCCAGCACGCCGAATGGCGGAAACTACAATGAGCAGTTCTTC
CDR3 protein: CASTPNGGNYNEQFF

D gene: .
J gene: TRBJ1-1
V gene: TRBV5-4
clone size: .
CDR3 DNA: TGTGCCAGCACCCCCCCGTCGGGTGAGGTAACTGAAGCTTTCTTT
CDR3 protein: CASTPPSGEVTEAFF

D gene: TRBD1
J gene: TRBJ2-1
V gene: TRBV28
clone size: once
CDR3 DNA: TGTGCCAGCAGGTGGACAGGGGTCTACAATGAGCAGTTCTTC
CDR3 protein: CASRWTGVYNEQFF

D gene: .
J gene: TRBJ2-7
V gene: TRBV21-1
clone size: .
CDR3 DNA: TGTGCCAGCACCTGTAGCGGGCACTCCTACGAGCAGTACTTC
CDR3 protein: CASTCSGHSYEQYF

D gene: TRBD1
J gene: TRBJ2-7
V gene: TRBV29-1
clone size: .
CDR3 DNA: TGCAGCGTGGGACAGGCCAGAGAGCAGTACTTC
CDR3 protein: CSVGQAREQYF

D gene: .
J gene: TRBJ1-3
V gene: TRBV5-1
clone size: .
CDR3 DNA: TGCGCCAGCAGCTCCAATTTTGCTGGAAACACCATATATTTT
CDR3 protein: CASSSNFAGNTIYF

D gene: .
J gene: TRBJ1-1
V gene: TRBV2
clone size: .
CDR3 DNA: TGTGCCAGCAGTGTAACTGAAGCTTTCTTT
CDR3 protein: CASSVTEAFF

D gene: .
J gene: TRBJ1-2
V gene: TRBV28
clone size: .
CDR3 DNA: TGTGCCAGCAGTTTACCCCACGGACAGAAATATGGCTACACCTTC
CDR3 protein: CASSLPHGQKYGYTF

D gene: TRBD2
J gene: TRBJ2-7
V gene: TRBV7-2
clone size: .
CDR3 DNA: TGTGCCAGCTCGCGGACTAGCGGGGCCTACGAGCAGTACTTC
CDR3 protein: CASSRTSGAYEQYF

D gene: TRBD2
J gene: TRBJ2-2
V gene: TRBV5-1
clone size: .
CDR3 DNA: TGCGCCAGCAGCTTGGACGGCGGGAGAACCGGGGAGCTGTTTTTT
CDR3 protein: CASSLDGGRTGELFF

D gene: .
J gene: TRBJ1-6
V gene: TRBV6-1
clone size: .
CDR3 DNA: TGTGCCAGCAGTGAAGTCACATCAGCGGACTCCAATTCACCCCTCCACTTT
CDR3 protein: CASSEVTSADSNSPLHF

D gene: .
J gene: TRBJ1-2
V gene: TRBV11-3
clone size: few
CDR3 DNA: TGTGCCAGCAGCCGATCGGGAGGGGTCGCGGGGGGCTACACCTTC
CDR3 protein: CASSRSGGVAGGYTF

D gene: TRBD1
J gene: TRBJ1-1
V gene: TRBV2
clone size: .
CDR3 DNA: TGTGCCAGCACCCCACAGGGGGCACTTAGTACTGAAGCTTTCTTT
CDR3 protein: CASTPQGALSTEAFF

D gene: .
J gene: TRBJ2-2
V gene: TRBV7-9
clone size: .
CDR3 DNA: TGTGCCAGCAGCTTTAGCGGTAGCGACACCGGGGAGCTGTTTTTT
CDR3 protein: CASSFSGSDTGELFF

D gene: .
J gene: TRBJ1-6
V gene: TRBV18
clone size: .
CDR3 DNA: TGTGCCAGCTCACCCCTGGGGAGCTCCTATAATTCACCCCTCCACTTT
CDR3 protein: CASSPLGSSYNSPLHF

D gene: TRBD1
J gene: TRBJ2-3
V gene: TRBV18
clone size: .
CDR3 DNA: TGTGCCAGCTCACCACTGTCAGGGGGAGCGGATACGCAGTATTTT
CDR3 protein: CASSPLSGGADTQYF

D gene: TRBD1
J gene: TRBJ1-5
V gene: TRBV6-1
clone size: .
CDR3 DNA: TGTGCCAGCAGGACAGGGAATCAGCCCCAGCATTTT
CDR3 protein: CASRTGNQPQHF

D gene: TRBD1
J gene: TRBJ2-1
V gene: TRBV7-9
clone size: .
CDR3 DNA: TGTGCCAGCAGTAACCTCCGGACAGGGGTACACAATGAGCAGTTCTTC
CDR3 protein: CASSNLRTGVHNEQFF

D gene: .
J gene: TRBJ2-2
V gene: TRBV5-1
clone size: .
CDR3 DNA: TGCGCCAGCAGCTTGGGAGGCGGCTCCGGGGAGCTGTTTTTT
CDR3 protein: CASSLGGGSGELFF

D gene: .
J gene: TRBJ1-4
V gene: TRBV10-2
clone size: once
CDR3 DNA: TGCGCCAGCAGTGACCCGATAGCAACTAATGAAAAACTGTTTTTT
CDR3 protein: CASSDPIATNEKLFF

D gene: .
J gene: TRBJ1-6
V gene: TRBV7-9
clone size: .
CDR3 DNA: TGTGCCAGCAGCAACACACAGAGTTCACCCCTCCACTTT
CDR3 protein: CASSNTQSSPLHF

D gene: TRBD2
J gene: TRBJ2-7
V gene: TRBV10-2
clone size: few
CDR3 DNA: TGCGCCAGCAGTGTTTCGCGGGAGATTACCTACGAGCAGTACTTC
CDR3 protein: CASSVSREITYEQYF

D gene: .
J gene: TRBJ2-5
V gene: TRBV18
clone size: .
CDR3 DNA: TGTGCCAGCTACATCGGAGCGGAAGAAGAGACCCAGTACTTC
CDR3 protein: CASYIGAEEETQYF

D gene: TRBD1
J gene: TRBJ2-1
V gene: TRBV19
clone size: .
CDR3 DNA: TGTGCCAGTAGTACACCCCCGGGACAGTACTCCAATGAGCAGTTCTTC
CDR3 protein: CASSTPPGQYSNEQFF

D gene: .
J gene: TRBJ1-3
V gene: TRBV6-1
clone size: .
CDR3 DNA: TGTGCCAGCAGCCCCCAAGGGGGCTCTGGAAACACCATATATTTT
CDR3 protein: CASSPQGGSGNTIYF

D gene: .
J gene: TRBJ1-1
V gene: TRBV5-1
clone size: .
CDR3 DNA: TGCGCCAGCAGGTTGGAGGGGGGGGCGCGGTACACTGAAGCTTTCTTT
CDR3 protein: CASRLEGGARYTEAFF

D gene: TRBD1
J gene: TRBJ2-6
V gene: TRBV5-1
clone size: .
CDR3 DNA: TGCGCCAGCAGCGTCTCGGGACAGGGGGCGGTCCTGACTTTC
CDR3 protein: CASSVSGQGAVLTF

D gene: .
J gene: TRBJ1-1
V gene: TRBV19
clone size: .
CDR3 DNA: TGTGCCAGTAGTGAGAGGAACACTGAAGCTTTCTTT
CDR3 protein: CASSERNTEAFF

D gene: TRBD1
J gene: TRBJ1-2
V gene: TRBV28
clone size: .
CDR3 DNA: TGTGCCAGCAGTCCCTCCGACAGGGTGGGCTACACCTTC
CDR3 protein: CASSPSDRVGYTF

D gene: .
J gene: TRBJ1-4
V gene: TRBV5-1
clone size: .
CDR3 DNA: TGCGCCAGCAGCTTGGCAGGGGTCTTTAATGAAAAACTGTTTTTT
CDR3 protein: CASSLAGVFNEKLFF

D gene: .
J gene: TRBJ1-1
V gene: TRBV6-5
clone size: few
CDR3 DNA: TGTGCCAGCAGTGTCGGAGGATCTGAAGCTTTCTTT
CDR3 protein: CASSVGGSEAFF

D gene: .
J gene: TRBJ1-1
V gene: TRBV28
clone size: .
CDR3 DNA: TGTGCCAGCAGTACCCCCGGACAGTTTCACACTGAAGCTTTCTTT
CDR3 protein: CASSTPGQFHTEAFF

D gene: TRBD1
J gene: TRBJ2-5
V gene: TRBV2
clone size: few
CDR3 DNA: TGTGCCAGCAGCCGGGACAGCCAAGAGACCCAGTACTTC
CDR3 protein: CASSRDSQETQYF

D gene: .
J gene: TRBJ1-2
V gene: TRBV2
clone size: .
CDR3 DNA: TGTGCCAGCAGTCCTCAGGGCTATGGCTACACCTTC
CDR3 protein: CASSPQGYGYTF

D gene: .
J gene: TRBJ2-7
V gene: TRBV6-5
clone size: .
CDR3 DNA: TGTGCCAGCAGTTACTCGCCAGGGGAGATCGAGCAGTACTTC
CDR3 protein: CASSYSPGEIEQYF

D gene: .
J gene: TRBJ1-6
V gene: TRBV5-1
clone size: .
CDR3 DNA: TGCGCCAGCAGCTTGGATATGCCCGGGGGGAATTCACCCCTCCACTTT
CDR3 protein: CASSLDMPGGNSPLHF

D gene: .
J gene: TRBJ1-1
V gene: TRBV5-5
clone size: .
CDR3 DNA: TGTGCCAGCAGATTTGACATGAACACTGAAGCTTTCTTT
CDR3 protein: CASRFDMNTEAFF

D gene: .
J gene: TRBJ2-5
V gene: TRBV5-1
clone size: .
CDR3 DNA: TGCGCCAGCAGCTCCTCGGGGGAAATCCAAGAGACCCAGTACTTC
CDR3 protein: CASSSSGEIQETQYF

D gene: TRBD1
J gene: TRBJ1-4
V gene: TRBV28
clone size: once
CDR3 DNA: TGTGCCAGCAGTTCGACGCGGGACAGGGAGGGAACTAATGAAAAACTGTTTTTT
CDR3 protein: CASSSTRDREGTNEKLFF

D gene: TRBD2
J gene: TRBJ2-3
V gene: TRBV7-3
clone size: .
CDR3 DNA: TGTGCCAGCAGCATGGGAGCGGGAGAGGGCACAGATACGCAGTATTTT
CDR3 protein: CASSMGAGEGTDTQYF